The 2 T cell receptor beta chains below were found in one sample sequenced in a study of blood T cell repertoires in COVID-19. Clones were read by immunoSEQ multiplex PCR, and TCRdb kept only the in-frame ones, dropping some. Of about 300,000 clones listed, 75% to 95% are singletons. Sequencing was performed on PBMCs or T cells enriched from blood (not recorded which). The receptors shown here come from a woman aged 25 to 45 who had recovered from COVID-19.

J is TRBJ1-1 and V is TRBV30; the D gene is possibly TRBD1 (5 bases). This CDR3 comprises 12 residues. V lost 4 bases to trimming and J lost 3 bases, with 9 bases between them. Germline loops: CDR1 GTSNPN, CDR2 SVGIG (reference sequence). The CDR3 protein is CAWNRRDTEAFF. CDR3 sequence (DNA): TGTGCCTGGAACCGCAGGGACACTGAAGCTTTCTTT.

This clone was detected once. The V and J genes are TRBV5-1 and TRBJ2-2; 8 bases are a match to TRBD1. The germline V gene has CDR1 SGHRS and CDR2 YFSETQ. V trimming: 3 bases; J trimming: 3 bases; junction bases outside the gene matches: 4. The CDR3 contains 15 residues. The CDR3 region has the DNA TGCGCCAGCAGCTCCAGGGGGCTGGACACCGGGGAGCTGTTTTTT. Amino acids: CASSSRGLDTGELFF. The full variable domain, with the rest looked up from reference TRBV5-1 and TRBJ2-2, is KAGVTQTPRYLIKTRGQQVTLSCSPISGHRSVSWYQQTPGQGLQFLFEYFSETQRNKGNFPGRFSGRQFSNSRSEMNVSTLELGDSALYLCASSSRGLDTGELFFGEGSRLTVL.